The rows below give T cell receptor beta chains drawn from one sample of a study of cytomegalovirus exposure and HLA in healthy donors. Assay used: immunoSEQ multiplex PCR; TCRdb lists only in-frame clones, some missing. The repertoire holds fewer than 85,000 clones, with roughly 96% as singletons. The sample consisted of PBMCs. All receptors derive from a woman younger than 35 in good health and CMV-seronegative. CDR3s include the opening cysteine and the closing phenylalanine or tryptophan. D genes are given only for firm matches.

v_call	cdr3_length	j_call	d_call	cdr3_aa	cdr3_nt
TRBV6-4	15	TRBJ2-3	TRBD2	CASSARLADTDTQYF	TGTGCCAGCAGTGCCCGACTAGCGGACACAGATACGCAGTATTTT
TRBV7-9	16	TRBJ2-7	TRBD2	CASSLAQAGGAYEQYF	TGTGCCAGCAGCTTAGCCCAAGCGGGAGGAGCCTACGAGCAGTACTTC
TRBV5-1	15	TRBJ1-1	TRBD1	CASRYLRQGNTEAFF	TGCGCCAGCAGATACCTAAGACAGGGGAACACTGAAGCTTTCTTT
TRBV6-4	15	TRBJ1-1	NA	CASSDRNGWNTEAFF	TGTGCCAGCAGTGACAGAAACGGGTGGAACACTGAAGCTTTCTTT
TRBV7-9	18	TRBJ2-1	TRBD2	CASSLVLAGVLGVNEQFF	TGTGCCAGCAGCTTAGTACTAGCGGGAGTTCTCGGAGTCAATGAGCAGTTCTTC
TRBV28	14	TRBJ2-3	NA	CASTKYVDTDTQYF	TGTGCCAGCACTAAGTACGTCGACACAGATACGCAGTATTTT
TRBV23-1	20	TRBJ1-5	NA	CASVSLRRAQGICLNQPQHF	TGCGCCAGCGTCTCCCTACGAAGGGCACAGGGTATTTGCTTGAATCAGCCCCAGCATTTT
TRBV7-6	16	TRBJ2-7	TRBD2	CASSGRLAGPRYEQYF	TGTGCCAGCAGCGGACGTCTAGCGGGCCCCAGATACGAGCAGTACTTC
TRBV7-8	16	TRBJ1-4	NA	CASSSYTVSGREKLFF	TGTGCCAGCAGCTCATACACCGTTTCAGGGCGTGAAAAACTGTTTTTT
TRBV5-1	14	TRBJ1-2	TRBD1	CASRLGTDLYGYTF	TGCGCCAGCAGACTAGGGACAGATCTTTATGGCTACACCTTC
TRBV27	16	TRBJ2-2	TRBD1	CASKPDRAPNTGELFF	TGTGCCAGCAAGCCGGACAGGGCCCCGAACACCGGGGAGCTGTTTTTT